This T cell receptor (beta chain) was obtained from a study of shared clonotypes between healthy human individuals. Method: immunoSEQ multiplex PCR; TCRdb's copy keeps in-frame clones and lacks some. The sample has approximately 2,000,000 clones; approximately 92% are singletons. The J segment lost 6 bases and the V segment lost 8 bases, leaving 17 bases of the junction unmatched. The CDR3 length is 15 residues. CDR1 and CDR2 (germline): SGHKS, YYEKEE (reference sequence). This clone has a single count. Terminally differentiated effector memory CD45RA+ cells were left out of the naive CD8 fraction, which was CD45RO-negative and positively selected for CCR7.

The sample was naive CD8+ T cells from PBMCs. The rearrangement links TRBV5-5 to TRBJ2-7; 7 bases match TRBD1. This clonotype originated in a man between 18 and 29 years old in good health. Some clones in this sample may be carry-over from other donors' samples. The CDR3: CARGNRQGPQGEQYF. Here the CDR3 DNA reads TGTGCCAGGGGTAATAGACAGGGACCCCAAGGCGAGCAGTACTTC.